The rows below give T cell receptor beta chains drawn from one sample of a study of T cell responses to AZD1222 COVID-19 vaccine. Here immunoSEQ multiplex PCR was the method, and the copy in TCRdb shows in-frame clones only, minus some. The table has roughly 120,000 clones, more than 70% seen once. The input for sequencing was peripheral blood, taken on day 0 of AZD1222 vaccination. Receptors originate from an adult in good health. CDR3s include the opening cysteine and the closing phenylalanine or tryptophan. Fields, in order: V gene, D gene, clone size, J gene, CDR3 protein, CDR3 DNA. A D gene is named only where the DNA matches it firmly. The size field is filled for only some rows; it gives once, few, many or a size class.

v_call: TRBV12-3/TRBV12-4; d_call: NA; clone_size: NA; j_call: TRBJ1-6; cdr3_aa: CASSPDLAPLHF; cdr3_nt: TGTGCCAGCAGCCCGGATTTGGCGCCCCTCCACTTT
v_call: TRBV18; d_call: TRBD2; clone_size: NA; j_call: TRBJ2-1; cdr3_aa: CASSPPSGDYNEQFF; cdr3_nt: TGTGCCAGCTCACCACCTAGCGGGGACTACAATGAGCAGTTCTTC
v_call: TRBV7-3; d_call: NA; clone_size: NA; j_call: TRBJ1-1; cdr3_aa: CASSVQWGTEAFF; cdr3_nt: TGTGCCAGCAGCGTCCAGTGGGGCACTGAAGCTTTCTTT
v_call: TRBV9; d_call: NA; clone_size: NA; j_call: TRBJ2-2; cdr3_aa: CASSVRGSATGELFF; cdr3_nt: TGTGCCAGCAGCGTTCGGGGCTCGGCCACCGGGGAGCTGTTTTTT
v_call: TRBV6-5; d_call: NA; clone_size: NA; j_call: TRBJ2-7; cdr3_aa: CASRSLGSSYEQYF; cdr3_nt: TGTGCCAGCAGATCTCTTGGGAGCTCCTACGAGCAGTACTTC
v_call: TRBV5-4; d_call: TRBD1; clone_size: NA; j_call: TRBJ1-2; cdr3_aa: CASRQTTGHGYTF; cdr3_nt: TGTGCCAGCAGGCAAACGACAGGGCATGGCTACACCTTC
v_call: TRBV7-2; d_call: NA; clone_size: NA; j_call: TRBJ1-6; cdr3_aa: CASSPPGVLSPLHF; cdr3_nt: TGTGCCAGCAGCCCCCCCGGGGTTCTGTCACCCCTCCACTTT
v_call: TRBV5-1; d_call: NA; clone_size: NA; j_call: TRBJ1-6; cdr3_aa: CASSSQERDNSPLHF; cdr3_nt: TGCGCCAGCAGCTCGCAGGAAAGGGATAATTCACCCCTCCACTTT
v_call: TRBV5-6; d_call: NA; clone_size: NA; j_call: TRBJ2-1; cdr3_aa: CASSPGLADRYNEQFF; cdr3_nt: TGTGCCAGCAGCCCGGGTCTCGCGGACCGTTACAATGAGCAGTTCTTC
v_call: TRBV28; d_call: NA; clone_size: NA; j_call: TRBJ2-2; cdr3_aa: CASSLPGTGELFF; cdr3_nt: TGTGCCAGCAGTTTACCGGGAACCGGGGAGCTGTTTTTT
v_call: TRBV28; d_call: NA; clone_size: NA; j_call: TRBJ1-1; cdr3_aa: CASSLPQPTMNTEAFF; cdr3_nt: TGTGCCAGCAGTTTGCCCCAGCCTACTATGAACACTGAAGCTTTCTTT
v_call: TRBV28; d_call: TRBD2; clone_size: NA; j_call: TRBJ2-1; cdr3_aa: CASSFLAGVYNEQFF; cdr3_nt: TGTGCCAGCAGTTTTCTCGCGGGAGTCTACAATGAGCAGTTCTTC
v_call: TRBV30; d_call: TRBD1; clone_size: NA; j_call: TRBJ1-4; cdr3_aa: CAWSGPGGSREKLFF; cdr3_nt: TGTGCCTGGAGCGGGCCAGGGGGTAGTCGTGAAAAACTGTTTTTT
v_call: TRBV30; d_call: TRBD1; clone_size: NA; j_call: TRBJ1-2; cdr3_aa: CAWIPSTGAYGYTF; cdr3_nt: TGTGCCTGGATCCCCTCGACAGGGGCTTATGGCTACACCTTC
v_call: TRBV5-6; d_call: NA; clone_size: NA; j_call: TRBJ1-6; cdr3_aa: CASSLESARSNSPLHF; cdr3_nt: TGTGCCAGCAGCTTGGAAAGCGCCAGGAGTAATTCACCCCTCCACTTT
v_call: TRBV10-1; d_call: NA; clone_size: NA; j_call: TRBJ2-1; cdr3_aa: CASSGGEQFF; cdr3_nt: TGCGCCAGCAGTGGTGGTGAGCAGTTCTTC
v_call: TRBV28; d_call: TRBD1; clone_size: once; j_call: TRBJ1-2; cdr3_aa: CASTTGAINYGYTF; cdr3_nt: TGTGCCAGCACCACAGGGGCCATCAACTATGGCTACACCTTC
v_call: TRBV2; d_call: NA; clone_size: NA; j_call: TRBJ2-1; cdr3_aa: CASSGNLYNEQFF; cdr3_nt: TGTGCCAGCAGTGGAAACCTATACAATGAGCAGTTCTTC
v_call: TRBV6-6; d_call: TRBD2; clone_size: NA; j_call: TRBJ2-2; cdr3_aa: CASSQGLAGGTGELFF; cdr3_nt: TGTGCCAGCAGTCAGGGACTAGCGGGTGGAACCGGGGAGCTGTTTTTT
v_call: TRBV20-1; d_call: NA; clone_size: NA; j_call: TRBJ2-5; cdr3_aa: CSASRNGAKETQYF; cdr3_nt: TGCAGTGCTAGTAGAAATGGGGCAAAGGAGACCCAGTACTTC
v_call: TRBV24-1; d_call: NA; clone_size: once; j_call: TRBJ2-2; cdr3_aa: CATSDSRTITGELFF; cdr3_nt: TGTGCCACCAGTGATTCAAGGACTATCACCGGGGAGCTGTTTTTT
v_call: TRBV4-2; d_call: NA; clone_size: NA; j_call: TRBJ1-3; cdr3_aa: CASSQGELSGNTIYF; cdr3_nt: TGTGCCAGCAGCCAAGGGGAACTCTCTGGAAACACCATATATTTT
v_call: TRBV11-2; d_call: TRBD2; clone_size: NA; j_call: TRBJ2-2; cdr3_aa: CASSSGGLAGVGSTGELFF; cdr3_nt: TGTGCCAGCAGCTCCGGGGGACTAGCGGGAGTCGGAAGCACCGGGGAGCTGTTTTTT
v_call: TRBV6-5; d_call: NA; clone_size: NA; j_call: TRBJ1-3; cdr3_aa: CASKEGFFGNTIYF; cdr3_nt: TGTGCCAGCAAAGAAGGATTTTTCGGAAACACCATATATTTT
v_call: TRBV10-3; d_call: NA; clone_size: NA; j_call: TRBJ2-7; cdr3_aa: CAISESNAGRQYF; cdr3_nt: TGTGCCATCAGTGAGTCGAATGCGGGGAGGCAGTACTTC
v_call: TRBV7-3; d_call: NA; clone_size: NA; j_call: TRBJ2-3; cdr3_aa: CASSLTLDFTDTQYF; cdr3_nt: TGTGCCAGCAGCTTAACTCTAGACTTCACAGATACGCAGTATTTT
v_call: TRBV7-2; d_call: TRBD2; clone_size: NA; j_call: TRBJ2-7; cdr3_aa: CASSYLAGGLYEQYF; cdr3_nt: TGTGCCAGCAGCTACTTAGCGGGGGGGCTTTACGAGCAGTACTTC
v_call: TRBV11-3; d_call: TRBD1; clone_size: once; j_call: TRBJ2-1; cdr3_aa: CASSSTDRVRNEQFF; cdr3_nt: TGTGCCAGCAGCTCCACGGACAGGGTTCGCAATGAGCAGTTCTTC
v_call: TRBV7-9; d_call: TRBD1; clone_size: NA; j_call: TRBJ1-5; cdr3_aa: CASSFRGNQPQHF; cdr3_nt: TGTGCCAGCAGCTTCAGGGGGAATCAGCCCCAGCATTTT
v_call: TRBV28; d_call: NA; clone_size: NA; j_call: TRBJ2-7; cdr3_aa: CASSLQGYEQYF; cdr3_nt: TGTGCCAGCAGTCTCCAGGGGTACGAGCAGTACTTC
v_call: TRBV5-5; d_call: NA; clone_size: NA; j_call: TRBJ2-6; cdr3_aa: CASSLPLGSGANVLTF; cdr3_nt: TGTGCCAGCAGCTTGCCATTGGGCTCTGGGGCCAACGTCCTGACTTTC